Following are 27 T cell receptor beta chains from one sample sequenced in a study of cytomegalovirus exposure and HLA in healthy donors. The PCR used 60 Vbeta and 13 Jbeta primers. The repertoire was sequenced with immunoSEQ multiplex PCR; TCRdb's copy has only in-frame clones and lacks some. This sample carries some 50,000 clones, around 72% of them seen once, and the ten largest clones take 22%. Source material: PBMCs. These receptors came from a woman aged 45-60 years in good health and CMV-seropositive.

The chain recombines TRBV30 with TRBJ2-1, with D perhaps TRBD1 (5 bases). The CDR3 loop spans 15 amino acids. The germline V gene encodes CDR1 GTSNPN and CDR2 SVGIG (reference sequence). Between the trimmed V and J ends, which lost 5 bases and 9 bases, there was a span of 23 bases. The CDR3 reads CAWSPMEGVKGEQFF. The CDR3 coding sequence is TGTGCCTGGTCCCCCATGGAAGGGGTGAAGGGTGAGCAGTTCTTC.

The rearrangement uses TRBV6-1 and TRBJ2-6; D might be TRBD1 (5 bases). With 1 base removed from V and 1 base from J, the gap between germline ends came to 5 bases. CDR1 and CDR2 from the germline V gene are MNHNS and SASEGT. This CDR3 has 15 amino acids. The CDR3 is CASSEGTSGANVLTF. In DNA, the CDR3 is TGTGCCAGCAGTGAAGGGACATCTGGGGCCAACGTCCTGACTTTC.

The chain combines TRBV5-4 with TRBJ1-1; 7 bases map to TRBD1. The J segment lost 5 bases and the V segment lost 3 bases, leaving 10 bases of the junction unmatched. CDR1 and CDR2 (germline): SGHNT, YYREEE (reference sequence). This CDR3 has 15 residues. This CDR3 reads CASSSAQGGYTEAFF. The CDR3 DNA reads as TGTGCCAGCAGCTCCGCCCAGGGGGGTTATACTGAAGCTTTCTTT.

This chain uses TRBV19 with TRBJ1-2; D perhaps matches TRBD1 (6 bases). Germline-derived CDR1 and CDR2 are LNHDA and SQIVND (reference sequence). The CDR3 has 13 residues. Trimming left V 2 bases short and J 4 bases short, with 8 bases between. The CDR3, as DNA: TGTGCCAGTAGTATATCACAGGGCTATGGCTACACCTTC. Translation gives CASSISQGYGYTF.

The genes are TRBV4-3 and TRBJ1-1; TRBD1 matches at 7 bases. CDR1 and CDR2 (germline): LGHNA, YSLEER. The CDR3 runs to 16 residues. V shed 3 bases and J 5 bases; nucleotides not matched to a gene: 12. For the CDR3, the DNA is TGCGCCAGCAGCCAGAACCCGACAGGGCTGGGTACTGAAGCTTTCTTT. This codes for CASSQNPTGLGTEAFF.

V is TRBV4-2 and J is TRBJ2-1; 13 nucleotides line up with TRBD2. V lost 1 base to trimming and J lost 8 bases; unmatched junction nucleotides: 11. The CDR3 has 18 amino acids. CDR1 LGHNA and CDR2 YNFKEQ come from the germline V gene. The CDR3 loop is CASSQGILAGGIVDEQFF. DNA for the CDR3: TGTGCCAGCAGCCAAGGTATACTAGCGGGGGGGATCGTCGATGAGCAGTTCTTC.

This clone has only a few counts. The genes are TRBV6-6 and TRBJ1-5; TRBD1 matches at 11 bases. V shed 6 bases and J 6 bases; nucleotides not matched to a gene: 10. In germline, CDR1 is MNHNY, CDR2 SVGAGI (reference sequence). This CDR3 has 16 residues. CDR3 sequence (DNA): TGTGCCAGCAGCCTTGGGACAGGGGGTATAGGTCAGCCCCAGCATTTT. Residues: CASSLGTGGIGQPQHF.

The chain has TRBV18 and TRBJ2-3; TRBD1 matches 8 bases. CDR1 is KGHSH and CDR2 is LQKENI in the germline V gene. The CDR3 contains 15 residues. V lost 5 bases, J lost 0 bases, and 4 bases stayed unmatched. CDR3 amino acids: CASSSRQGSTDTQYF. CDR3 coding DNA: TGTGCCAGCTCATCCAGACAGGGGAGCACAGATACGCAGTATTTT.

Only one count was recorded for this clone. The chain is built from TRBV30 and TRBJ1-6, with 7 bases aligning to TRBD1. Germline V gene sequence: CDR1 GTSNPN, CDR2 SVGIG (reference sequence). The CDR3 sequence is 14 residues long. The V gene end was trimmed by 0 bases and the J gene end by 11 bases; junction bases not matched to a gene: 7. This CDR3 is CAWSVRGQGAPLHF. CDR3 DNA: TGTGCCTGGAGTGTACGAGGTCAGGGGGCACCCCTCCACTTT.

The chain is built from TRBV4-3 and TRBJ2-3; TRBD1 is a possible D gene (6 bases). The length of the CDR3 is 17 residues. Trimming cost V 0 bases and J 2 bases, with 15 bases left between them. Germline V gives CDR1 LGHNA, CDR2 YSLEER. In DNA, the CDR3 is TGCGCCAGCAGCCAAGAGCGGCCAGGGGCTACCACAGATACGCAGTATTTT. Translation gives CASSQERPGATTDTQYF.

V gene TRBV6-1 combines with J gene TRBJ1-2, with TRBD1 matching 9 bases. V was clipped by 4 bases and J by 7 bases; unmatched bases: 7. The CDR3 has 14 amino acids. Germline values: CDR1 MNHNS, CDR2 SASEGT. The DNA for the CDR3 is TGTGCCAGCAGTGGCCGGGACAGGGTTTTTGGCTACACCTTC. It codes for CASSGRDRVFGYTF.

The sample holds one count of this clone. V gene TRBV7-2 combines with J gene TRBJ2-3; D not certain. There are 12 residues in the CDR3. The germline V gene has CDR1 SGHTA and CDR2 FQGNSA. Trimming removed 4 bases at V and 2 bases at J, with 4 bases between. In nucleotides, the CDR3 is TGTGCCAGCAGCTCATTCACAGATACGCAGTATTTT. Its translation is CASSSFTDTQYF. Looking up the rest from reference TRBV7-2 and TRBJ2-3 gives the full variable domain: GAGVSQSPSNKVTEKGKDVELRCDPISGHTALYWYRQSLGQGLEFLIYFQGNSAPDKSGLPSDRFSAERTGGSVSTLTIQRTQQEDSAVYLCASSSFTDTQYFGPGTRLTVL.

The V call is TRBV2, the J call TRBJ2-3; TRBD2 matches 8 bases. The length of the CDR3 is 13 residues. V shed 6 bases, J shed 4 bases, and the junction held 3 bases outside the gene matches. Per the germline V gene, CDR1 is SNHLY and CDR2 is FYNNEI. The CDR3, as DNA: TGTGCCAGCAGACCGGGAGGGGCAGATACGCAGTATTTT. Protein: CASRPGGADTQYF.

The V and J genes are TRBV6-1 and TRBJ2-7, with a weak D call TRBD1 (5 bases). V lost 1 base to trimming and J lost 2 bases, with 9 bases between them. Germline values: CDR1 MNHNS, CDR2 SASEGT. This CDR3 is built from 14 residues. CDR3 sequence: CASSEVKGTYEQYF. CDR3 bases: TGTGCCAGCAGTGAAGTGAAGGGGACCTACGAGCAGTACTTC.

The CDR3 DNA is TGTGCCAGCAGAGCCAGGGGAGAGGCTAATGAAAAACTGTTTTTT. Translation gives CASRARGEANEKLFF. V gene TRBV7-9 combines with J gene TRBJ1-4; D is possibly TRBD1 (6 bases). Germline CDR1 and CDR2: SEHNR and FQNEAQ (reference sequence). V was shortened by 6 bases and J by 3 bases, with 14 bases between the two germline ends. CDR3 length: 15 amino acids.

V and J are TRBV28 and TRBJ1-5; D remains ambiguous. The V gene's germline CDR1 is MDHEN and CDR2 SYDVKM. The CDR3 extends over 13 amino acids. Trimming took off 6 bases at V and 9 bases at J, with 15 bases between the two ends. CDR3 DNA sequence: TGTGCCAGCAGACCCCGGGAGTTCGGGCCCCAGCATTTT. It is translated as CASRPREFGPQHF.

V gene TRBV9 combines with J gene TRBJ2-4; a possible D gene is TRBD2 (6 bases). Germline V gene lookup returns CDR1 SGDLS and CDR2 YYNGEE. Between the trimmed V and J ends, which lost 5 bases and 6 bases, there was a span of 15 bases. The CDR3 extends over 14 amino acids. The CDR3 reads CASSARTEGNIQYF. In DNA, the CDR3 is TGTGCCAGCAGTGCCAGGACGGAGGGAAACATTCAGTACTTC.

The genes are TRBV7-9 and TRBJ2-3, with D possibly matching TRBD2 (7 bases). V was shortened by 3 bases and J by 4 bases, with 11 bases between the two germline ends. The CDR3 loop spans 14 amino acids. Germline assignment: CDR1 SEHNR and CDR2 FQNEAQ (reference sequence). The CDR3 loop reads CASSLRGGADTQYF. The CDR3, as DNA: TGTGCCAGCAGCTTGAGGGGGGGGGCAGATACGCAGTATTTT.

The rearrangement uses TRBV7-9 and TRBJ2-1; 11 nucleotides agree with TRBD2. This CDR3 has 15 residues. The ends lost 5 bases at V and 8 bases at J; junction bases unmatched: 8. Germline lookup yields CDR1 SEHNR and CDR2 FQNEAQ (reference sequence). The CDR3 coding sequence is TGTGCCAGCAGCCCCGTAGCGGGGGGGCATGATGAGCAGTTCTTC. Translating gives CASSPVAGGHDEQFF.

The chain is built from TRBV11-3 and TRBJ2-3, with 9 bases matching TRBD2. Unmatched junction bases numbered 2, after V lost 4 bases and J lost 0 bases. Germline CDR1 is SGHNT and CDR2 is YENEEA. The CDR3 covers 15 residues. CDR3 DNA sequence: TGTGCCAGCAGCTATAGCGGGGGAAGCACAGATACGCAGTATTTT. This translates into CASSYSGGSTDTQYF.

This clone occurred a few times. J is TRBJ1-1 and V is TRBV19, with D perhaps matching TRBD1 (6 bases). The germline V and J ends were trimmed by 5 bases and 6 bases, with 28 bases remaining between them. Germline-derived CDR1 and CDR2 are LNHDA and SQIVND (reference sequence). This CDR3 has 18 amino acids. The CDR3 protein is CASSPERALAGAGAEAFF. CDR3 in DNA: TGTGCCAGTAGTCCCGAACGGGCTTTGGCAGGGGCTGGCGCTGAAGCTTTCTTT.

This chain uses TRBV28 with TRBJ1-1, with a tentative D call TRBD1 (5 bases). CDR3 size: 13 residues. Germline CDR1 MDHEN, CDR2 SYDVKM. The V gene lost 7 bases and the J gene lost 4 bases, with 13 bases spanning the gap. CDR3 sequence reads: CASTWGRGTEAFF. The DNA of the CDR3 is TGTGCCAGCACATGGGGGAGGGGCACTGAAGCTTTCTTT.

The rearrangement joins TRBV15 to TRBJ1-4; TRBD1 matches 7 bases. From germline, CDR1 is LNHNV and CDR2 YYDKDF (reference sequence). The CDR3 length is 16 residues. V shed 1 base, J shed 0 bases, and the junction held 2 bases outside the gene matches. CDR3 protein: CATSRGDRATNEKLFF. The CDR3 DNA reads TGTGCCACCAGCAGAGGGGACAGAGCAACTAATGAAAAACTGTTTTTT.

The chain links TRBV29-1 to TRBJ2-3; D gene ambiguous. This CDR3 is 10 amino acids long. The germline V gene has CDR1 SQVTM and CDR2 ANQGSEA. The V end lost 7 bases, the J end lost 2 bases, and 4 bases lay between the germline ends. The CDR3 DNA is TGCAGCGCCTCCACAGATACGCAGTATTTT. It codes for CSASTDTQYF.

This clone was seen a few times. This chain connects TRBV11-3 to TRBJ2-2; TRBD2 is a possible D gene (7 bases). Germline lookup yields CDR1 SGHNT and CDR2 YENEEA. This CDR3 spans 18 amino acids. V gave up 2 bases and J gave up 8 bases, with 24 bases separating them. The chain's CDR3 is CASSLYPQTSARGGELFF. The CDR3, as DNA: TGTGCCAGCAGCTTATACCCCCAAACTAGCGCAAGGGGGGGGGAGCTGTTTTTT.

The chain employs TRBV19 and TRBJ2-1, with D unresolved. Deletions cut 4 bases from V and 3 bases from J, with 7 bases between. In germline, CDR1 is LNHDA, CDR2 SQIVND (reference sequence). This CDR3 comprises 13 residues. CDR3 coding DNA: TGTGCCAGTAGTACCCCCTACTACAATGAGCAGTTCTTC. Translated: CASSTPYYNEQFF.

Points on this clone: Because it lacks the conserved phenylalanine or tryptophan at the end, this CDR3 is likely a read error. The rearrangement joins TRBV5-4 to TRBJ2-3; a possible D gene is TRBD2 (5 bases). Germline V gene sequence: CDR1 SGHNT, CDR2 YYREEE (reference sequence). V was trimmed by 1 base and J by 12 bases, leaving 15 bases between them. The CDR3 consists of 13 residues. CDR3 nucleotides: TGTGCCAGCAGCTTGCGTACTAGTCTTCACCAGTATCTT. This codes for CASSLRTSLHQYL.